This T cell receptor beta chain was retrieved from a study of shared clonotypes between healthy human individuals. Broader study findings: Sampling covered blood only; tissue repertoires likely differ. Depth was large, yet rarefaction showed that sorted-subset sequencing was incomplete.

With respect to this clone: Its antigen is not identified. Distinct nucleotide sequences in the sample also encode this CDR3.

Cells designated naive CD8 were CD45RO-negative and were positively selected for CCR7, with terminally differentiated effector memory CD45RA+ cells excluded. This CDR3 region has 12 residues. V was cut by 0 bases and J by 6 bases, with 4 bases left in between. The germline CDR1 and CDR2 sequences are MNHNY and SVGAGI (reference sequence). Deep was the level used in running the assay. Generated by immunoSEQ multiplex PCR, the TCRdb table keeps only in-frame clones and is missing some. The table lists some 600,000 clones, 95% to 96% of them singletons, with roughly 0.1% in the top ten. The chain is built from TRBV6-6 and TRBJ2-3; no reliable D call. This TCR was recovered from a woman younger than 45 in good health. Sequenced material: naive CD8+ T cells sorted from blood. CDR3 bases: TGTGCCAGCAGTTACTCTCCGGATACGCAGTATTTT. Its protein is CASSYSPDTQYF.